Presented here are 12 T cell receptor beta chains from one specimen sequenced in a study of blood T cells in healthy people across ages. A second PCR of about 6 to 12 cycles used a sample-barcoded 5' primer and a J-beta primer mix. TCRdb re-derived calls from the 5' RACE reads in MiXCR, one entry per CDR3 protein. The data contain around 850,000 distinct CDR3 sequences, about 36% of them singletons. The sequenced sample was blood. These TCRs come from a man aged 18 to 29 in good health.

At least ten counts were recorded for this clonotype. The chain uses TRBV27 and TRBJ2-4; D unresolved. Trimming pared 5 bases from V and 0 bases from J, leaving 14 bases between. The CDR3 is 16 residues long. Germline loops: CDR1 MNHEY, CDR2 SMNVEV (reference sequence). In nucleotides, the CDR3 is TGTGCCAGCAGTCCCCCCCGAAGTGGAGCCAAAAACATTCAGTACTTC. Protein product: CASSPPRSGAKNIQYF.

This clonotype was found a few times. Since a much larger clone is just one base distant, this may be a read error. The chain has TRBV20-1 and TRBJ2-1; a weak D match, TRBD2 (5 bases). The CDR3 runs to 15 residues. Germline V gives CDR1 DFQATT, CDR2 SNEGSKA (reference sequence). Trimming removed 2 bases at V and 13 bases at J, with 24 bases between. The CDR3 nucleotides are TGCAGTGCTAGACCCGACTACTTGGAGCAAGAGACCCAGTTCTTC. This encodes CSARPDYLEQETQFF.

V gene TRBV5-5 combines with J gene TRBJ2-4; no clear D. This CDR3 spans 15 amino acids. V gave up 5 bases and J gave up 1 base, with 13 bases separating them. The V gene's germline CDR1 is SGHKS and CDR2 YYEKEE (reference sequence). The CDR3 coding sequence is TGTGCCAGCAGTTTAGCCGCGGCGGCCAAAAACATTCAGTACTTC. Encoded protein: CASSLAAAAKNIQYF.

A few counts support this clonotype. The chain recombines TRBV12-3 or TRBV12-4 with TRBJ2-4; a possible D gene is TRBD2 (5 bases). With the DNA end fitting TRBJ2-5 better, the J assignment may be wrong. The CDR3 length is 12 residues. As DNA, the CDR3 is TGTGCCAGCAGTTTAATCCGGGGGACCCAGTACTTC. Its protein product is CASSLIRGTQYF.

The CDR3 sequence is CASSSEGPNTGELFF. The CDR3 DNA is TGTGCCAGCAGTTCTGAGGGCCCGAACACCGGGGAGCTGTTTTTT. V and J are TRBV27 and TRBJ2-2, with D possibly matching TRBD2 (5 bases). Looked up from germline, CDR1 is MNHEY and CDR2 is SMNVEV (reference sequence). With 4 bases removed from V and 0 bases from J, the gap between germline ends came to 9 bases. The CDR3 runs 15 residues.

The rearrangement links TRBV5-6 to TRBJ1-1; D possibly corresponds to TRBD1 (6 bases). This CDR3 comprises 15 residues. V lost 4 bases, J lost 1 base, and 14 bases lay in between. Germline V lookup: CDR1 SGHDT, CDR2 YYEEEE. DNA for the CDR3: TGTGCCAGCAGCGGCTGGGAGACAGGGAACACTGAAGCTTTCTTT. Its protein product is CASSGWETGNTEAFF.

In its sample, this clonotype was seen a few times. V is TRBV20-1 and J is TRBJ1-6; D gene ambiguous. The V end was cut by 0 bases, the J end by 7 bases, with 4 bases between. Germline V gene data show CDR1 as DFQATT and CDR2 as SNEGSKA (reference sequence). This CDR3 is built from 12 residues. CDR3 region: CSARDDNSPLHF. The CDR3 nucleotides are TGCAGTGCTAGAGATGACAATTCACCCCTCCACTTT.

The chain links TRBV20-1 to TRBJ2-1; TRBD1 matches at 7 bases. This CDR3 region has 13 residues. Germline CDR1 is DFQATT and CDR2 is SNEGSKA (reference sequence). V dropped 5 bases and J dropped 3; count of bases not matched to a gene: 4. This CDR3 is CSAPRQGYNEQFF. DNA of the CDR3: TGCAGTGCTCCCCGACAGGGCTACAATGAGCAGTTCTTC.

The rearrangement joins TRBV7-3 to TRBJ2-7; the match to TRBD2 covers 7 bases. CDR3 size: 19 residues. V trimming: 5 bases; J trimming: 7 bases; junction bases outside the gene matches: 26. Germline assignment: CDR1 SGHTA and CDR2 FQGTGA. CDR3 nucleotides: TGTGCCAGCAGCCTTACCACACTAGATGGACTAGGACCCTACAATGAGCAGTACTTC. Protein product: CASSLTTLDGLGPYNEQYF. The full variable domain, with the rest looked up from reference TRBV7-3 and TRBJ2-7, is GAGVSQTPSNKVTEKGKYVELRCDPISGHTALYWYRQSLGQGPEFLIYFQGTGAADDSGLPNDRFFAVRPEGSVSTLKIQRTERGDSAVYLCASSLTTLDGLGPYNEQYFGPGTRLTVT.

This clonotype was seen many times. The chain carries TRBV5-1 and TRBJ2-1; D ambiguous. The CDR3 is 17 amino acids. V lost 6 bases, J lost 5 bases, and 24 bases lay in between. The germline V gene encodes CDR1 SGHRS and CDR2 YFSETQ. This chain's CDR3 is CASNGGRAAPFDNEQFF. The CDR3 nucleotides are TGCGCCAGCAACGGCGGCCGGGCGGCTCCCTTTGACAATGAGCAGTTCTTC. The whole variable domain, filled in from reference TRBV5-1 and TRBJ2-1, reads KAGVTQTPRYLIKTRGQQVTLSCSPISGHRSVSWYQQTPGQGLQFLFEYFSETQRNKGNFPGRFSGRQFSNSRSEMNVSTLELGDSALYLCASNGGRAAPFDNEQFFGPGTRLTVL.

This clonotype was seen more than once but under ten times. The chain is built from TRBV7-2 and TRBJ2-1; 8 positions agree with TRBD2. This CDR3 region has 17 residues. The V and J ends lost 3 bases and 4 bases, in that order; junction bases with no gene match: 11. From germline, CDR1 is SGHTA and CDR2 FQGNSA. The CDR3 loop is CASSFLPGTSQYNEQFF. The DNA for the CDR3 is TGTGCCAGCAGCTTCCTCCCTGGGACTAGTCAGTACAATGAGCAGTTCTTC.

This clonotype was seen repeatedly, ten times or more. This chain uses TRBV6-5 with TRBJ2-7; the D call may be TRBD1 or TRBD2 (5 bases each). The CDR3 is made up of 15 amino acids. V gave up 4 bases and J gave up 4 bases, with 17 bases separating them. CDR1 and CDR2 from the germline V gene are MNHEY and SVGAGI. CDR3 DNA: TGTGCCAGCAGTTCTAAGGGGCTAGCTGTATACGAGCAGTACTTC. Its translation is CASSSKGLAVYEQYF.